Described below is a single T cell receptor (beta chain) sequence and its context. What it binds is not known. 60 Vbeta and 13 Jbeta primers were used in PCR. Profiled with immunoSEQ multiplex PCR; TCRdb holds only in-frame clones, not every one. The sample has 150,000 to 200,000 clones, approximately 88% seen once. The donors were healthy bone marrow donors. The data are from a study of cytomegalovirus exposure and HLA in healthy donors. Study-wide results and caveats: CMV serostatus was the sole immune exposure data available. In a later analysis, several top co-occurrence clusters appeared linked to parvovirus B19, influenza, CMV and Epstein-Barr virus.

Looked up from germline, CDR1 is LNHDA and CDR2 is SQIVND (reference sequence). The V end lost 7 bases, the J end lost 8 bases, and 23 bases lay between the germline ends. The CDR3 contains 15 residues. The sample was PBMCs. This TCR came from a woman between 50 and 59 years old in good health and CMV-seropositive. The chain recombines TRBV19 with TRBJ1-1; weak D call: TRBD1 (5 bases). The chain's CDR3 is CASNTRQGREGEAFF. The CDR3 nucleotides are TGTGCCAGTAACACCCGACAAGGACGGGAGGGGGAAGCTTTCTTT.